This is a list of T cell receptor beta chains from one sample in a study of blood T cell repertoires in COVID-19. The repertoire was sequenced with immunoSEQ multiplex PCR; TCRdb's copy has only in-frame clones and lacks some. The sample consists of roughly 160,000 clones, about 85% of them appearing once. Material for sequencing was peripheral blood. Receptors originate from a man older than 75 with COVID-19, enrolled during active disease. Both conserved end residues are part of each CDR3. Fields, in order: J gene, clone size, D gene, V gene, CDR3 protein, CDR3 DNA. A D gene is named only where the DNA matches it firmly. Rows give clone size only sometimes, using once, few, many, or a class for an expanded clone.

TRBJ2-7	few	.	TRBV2	CASSEGQPSYEQYF	TGTGCCAGCAGTGAGGGGCAGCCCTCCTACGAGCAGTACTTC
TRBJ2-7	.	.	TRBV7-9	CASSLFSRGRDEQYF	TGTGCCAGCAGCTTATTCAGTCGGGGTCGAGACGAGCAGTACTTC
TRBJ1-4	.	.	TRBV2	CASSEDTGLNEKLFF	TGTGCCAGCAGTGAAGATACAGGGCTTAACGAAAAACTGTTTTTT
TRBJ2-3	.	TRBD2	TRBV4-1	CASSQGDWGGTQYF	TGCGCCAGCAGCCAAGGGGACTGGGGGGGTACGCAGTATTTT
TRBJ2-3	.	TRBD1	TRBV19	CASSLTGAESTDTQYF	TGTGCCAGTAGTCTGACAGGGGCCGAGAGCACAGATACGCAGTATTTT
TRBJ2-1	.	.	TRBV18	CASSPPPLTGVVRNEQFF	TGTGCCAGCTCACCACCCCCCCTAACGGGGGTTGTTAGGAATGAGCAGTTCTTC
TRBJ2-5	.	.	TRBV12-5	CASGTDSRGETQYF	TGTGCTAGTGGTACAGATAGCCGGGGGGAGACCCAGTACTTC
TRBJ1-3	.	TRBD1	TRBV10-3	CAISAQGQRSGNTIYF	TGTGCCATCAGCGCCCAGGGACAGCGCTCTGGAAACACCATATATTTT
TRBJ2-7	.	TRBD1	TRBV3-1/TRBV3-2	CASSRQGAYEQYF	TGTGCCAGCAGCCGGCAGGGGGCGTACGAGCAGTACTTC
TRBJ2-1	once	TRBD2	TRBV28	CASSLGGGESYNEQFF	TGTGCCAGCAGTTTAGGGGGAGGGGAGTCCTACAATGAGCAGTTCTTC
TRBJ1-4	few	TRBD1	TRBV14	CASSQRQGATNEKLFF	TGTGCCAGCAGCCAAAGACAGGGCGCAACTAATGAAAAACTGTTTTTT
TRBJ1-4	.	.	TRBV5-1	CASSLGGLPYEKLFF	TGCGCCAGCAGCTTGGGAGGCCTTCCTTATGAAAAACTGTTTTTT
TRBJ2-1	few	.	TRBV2	CASSHPVSRSYNEQFF	TGTGCCAGCAGCCATCCCGTGAGCCGCTCCTACAATGAGCAGTTCTTC
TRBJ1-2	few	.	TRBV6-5	CASSDRISGGYTF	TGTGCCAGCAGCGACAGGATTTCGGGCGGCTACACCTTC
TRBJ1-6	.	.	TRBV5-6	CASSTGHYNSPLHF	TGTGCCAGCAGCACGGGACACTATAATTCACCCCTCCACTTT
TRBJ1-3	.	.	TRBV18	CASSPTAGNTIYF	TGTGCCAGCTCACCGACAGCAGGAAACACCATATATTTT
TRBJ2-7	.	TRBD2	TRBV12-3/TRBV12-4	CASSPSGGDEQYF	TGTGCCAGCAGCCCGAGCGGGGGGGACGAGCAGTACTTC
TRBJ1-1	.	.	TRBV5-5	CASSPRGALNTEAFF	TGTGCCAGCAGCCCACGGGGAGCTTTGAACACTGAAGCTTTCTTT
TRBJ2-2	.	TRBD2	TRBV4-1	CASSQSGGAGWTGELFF	TGCGCCAGCAGCCAAAGCGGGGGGGCTGGTTGGACCGGGGAGCTGTTTTTT
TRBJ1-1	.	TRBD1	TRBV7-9	CASSLQGALTEAFF	TGTGCCAGCAGCTTACAGGGGGCACTCACTGAAGCTTTCTTT
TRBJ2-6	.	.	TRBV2	CASSQGLQGGANVLTF	TGTGCCAGCAGCCAGGGGCTTCAAGGCGGGGCCAACGTCCTGACTTTC
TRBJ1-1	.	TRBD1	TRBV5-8	CASSPGTGGAEAFF	TGTGCCAGCAGCCCAGGGACAGGGGGCGCCGAGGCTTTCTTT
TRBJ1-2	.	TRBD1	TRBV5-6	CASSRDRVDGYTF	TGTGCCAGCAGCCGGGACAGGGTAGATGGCTACACCTTC
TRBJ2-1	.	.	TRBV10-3	CAISESGEGYNEQFF	TGTGCCATCAGTGAGTCAGGGGAAGGGTACAATGAGCAGTTCTTC
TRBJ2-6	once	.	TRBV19	CASSPRDSGANVLTF	TGTGCCAGTAGTCCCAGGGACTCTGGGGCCAACGTCCTGACTTTC
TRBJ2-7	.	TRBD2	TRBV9	CASSVGTGGAGEQYF	TGTGCCAGCAGCGTAGGTACCGGGGGGGCGGGAGAGCAGTACTTC
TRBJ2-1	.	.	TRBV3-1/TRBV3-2	CASSQDGEGTFF	TGTGCCAGCAGCCAAGACGGTGAGGGAACGTTCTTC
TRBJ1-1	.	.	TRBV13	CASSLSPGTEAFF	TGTGCCAGCAGCTTAAGTCCGGGGACTGAAGCTTTCTTT
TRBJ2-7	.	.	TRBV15	CATSSQQGLEQYF	TGTGCCACCAGCAGCCAACAGGGCCTCGAGCAGTACTTC
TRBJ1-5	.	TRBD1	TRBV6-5	CASSLGAGGVSPQHF	TGTGCCAGCAGCCTGGGGGCAGGGGGCGTCTCCCCCCAGCATTTT
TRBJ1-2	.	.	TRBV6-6	CASSYSTARAGGYTF	TGTGCCAGCAGTTACTCGACGGCCAGGGCGGGGGGCTACACCTTC
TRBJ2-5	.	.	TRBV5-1	CASSPEVVETQYF	TGCGCCAGCAGCCCGGAGGTGGTAGAGACCCAGTACTTC
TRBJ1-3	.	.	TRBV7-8	CASSLTPTGGNTIYF	TGTGCCAGCAGCTTAACCCCTACCGGGGGAAACACCATATATTTT
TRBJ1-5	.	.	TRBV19	CASSIVQQPQHF	TGTGCCAGTAGTATAGTCCAGCAGCCCCAGCATTTT
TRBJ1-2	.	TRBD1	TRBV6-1	CASNEPGQGSGYTF	TGTGCCAGCAATGAACCGGGACAGGGGTCGGGCTACACCTTC
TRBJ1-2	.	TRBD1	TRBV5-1	CASSFSPTGPNYGYTF	TGCGCCAGCAGCTTCAGCCCGACAGGGCCGAACTATGGCTACACCTTC
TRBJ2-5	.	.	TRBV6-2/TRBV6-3	CASSYTQGGYQETQYF	TGTGCCAGCAGTTACACACAGGGGGGGTACCAAGAGACCCAGTACTTC
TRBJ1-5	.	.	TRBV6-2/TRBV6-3	CASSQDSNYQPQHF	TGTGCCAGCAGTCAAGACAGTAACTATCAGCCCCAGCATTTT
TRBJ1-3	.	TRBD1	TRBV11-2	CASSPGTGFGNTIYF	TGTGCCAGCAGCCCGGGGACAGGGTTTGGAAACACCATATATTTT
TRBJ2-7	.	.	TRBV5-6	CASSLVGVYEQYF	TGTGCCAGCAGCTTGGTAGGGGTGTACGAGCAGTACTTC
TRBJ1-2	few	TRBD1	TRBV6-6	CASSSPDRGGGYGYTF	TGTGCCAGCAGTTCGCCAGACAGGGGGGGAGGCTATGGCTACACCTTC
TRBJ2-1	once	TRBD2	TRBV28	CASRIAGGVVEQFF	TGTGCCAGCAGAATAGCGGGGGGGGTCGTTGAGCAGTTCTTC
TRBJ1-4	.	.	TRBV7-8	CASSLSTAVVEKLFF	TGTGCCAGCAGCTTATCGACAGCCGTGGTTGAAAAACTGTTTTTT
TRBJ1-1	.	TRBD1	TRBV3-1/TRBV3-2	CASSQGQGYTEAFF	TGTGCCAGCAGCCAGGGACAGGGGTACACTGAAGCTTTCTTT
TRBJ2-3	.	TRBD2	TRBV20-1	CSACGETSGVFCTDTQYF	TGCAGTGCTTGTGGGGAGACTAGCGGGGTCTTCTGCACAGATACGCAGTATTTT
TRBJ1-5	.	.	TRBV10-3	CAISEGGARQPQHF	TGTGCCATCAGTGAGGGGGGCGCGCGGCAGCCCCAGCATTTT
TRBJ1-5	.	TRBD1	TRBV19	CASSGTADQPQHF	TGTGCCAGTAGTGGGACAGCAGATCAGCCCCAGCATTTT
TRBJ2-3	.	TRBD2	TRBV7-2	CASTDPPQRGGSDTQYF	TGTGCCAGCACCGACCCCCCCCAGCGGGGTGGCTCAGATACGCAGTATTTT
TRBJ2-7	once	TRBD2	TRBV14	CASSQGRGGPYEQYF	TGTGCCAGCAGCCAAGGGCGGGGGGGACCTTACGAGCAGTACTTC
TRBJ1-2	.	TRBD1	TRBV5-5	CASILRSGQNVNYGYTF	TGTGCCAGCATCCTACGCTCGGGACAGAACGTCAACTATGGCTACACCTTC
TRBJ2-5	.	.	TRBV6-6	CASSYGAIQETQYF	TGTGCCAGCAGTTACGGAGCCATCCAAGAGACCCAGTACTTC
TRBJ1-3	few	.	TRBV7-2	CASSLDWRRPGNTIYF	TGTGCCAGCAGCTTAGATTGGAGACGTCCTGGAAACACCATATATTTT
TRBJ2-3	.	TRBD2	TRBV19	CASSIGLAGTSTDTQYF	TGTGCCAGTAGTATAGGACTAGCGGGTACTAGCACAGATACGCAGTATTTT
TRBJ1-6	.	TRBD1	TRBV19	CARARQGRSLNSPLHF	TGTGCCAGAGCTCGACAGGGCCGGAGCCTTAATTCACCCCTCCACTTT
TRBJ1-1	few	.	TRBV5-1	CASTLWRAGANTEAFF	TGCGCCAGCACCTTGTGGCGCGCGGGGGCAAATACTGAAGCTTTCTTT
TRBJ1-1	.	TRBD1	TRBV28	CASTATGTGNTEAFF	TGTGCCAGCACCGCTACCGGGACAGGGAACACTGAAGCTTTCTTT
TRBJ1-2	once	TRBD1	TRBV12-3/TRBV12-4	CASRGQGAPGYTF	TGTGCCAGCAGGGGACAGGGGGCGCCTGGCTACACCTTC
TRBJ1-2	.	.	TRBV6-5	CASSFGGKGYGYTF	TGTGCCAGCAGTTTTGGAGGGAAGGGCTATGGCTACACCTTC
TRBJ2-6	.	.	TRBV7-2	CASHLGAGANVLTF	TGTGCCAGCCACCTGGGAGCTGGGGCCAACGTCCTGACTTTC